This TCR beta chain was sequenced for a study of Ad26.COV2.S vaccination and SARS-CoV-2 variants. Repertoires were generated with immunoSEQ multiplex PCR, while TCRdb's copy carries only in-frame clones and drops some. The profile covers a few hundred thousand clones, with more than 75% appearing a single time and approximately 4% taken by the ten largest. The CDR3 length is 15 residues. The V gene's germline CDR1 is SGHAT and CDR2 FQNNGV. V was trimmed by 5 bases and J by 5 bases, leaving 18 bases between them. Study conclusions and caveats: Reports say spike-specific CD8+ and CD4+ T cell responses covered substantial breadth after vaccination.

Treatment: roughly 18 received Ad26.COV2.S at low or high dose, single or two shots; about 5 received placebo; per-sample allocation not given. Following the first vaccine or placebo injection, samples were taken on day 63. Notes on this clone: What it binds is not known.

Specimen: peripheral blood, collected in a trial of Ad26.COV2.S vaccine versus placebo. This TCR was sampled from a person aged 18-60 years who received the Ad26.COV2.S COVID-19 vaccine or a placebo. The chain combines TRBV11-2 with TRBJ2-5; the D gene is possibly TRBD2 (6 bases). Here the CDR3 reads CASSLPTTGEETQYF. CDR3 bases: TGTGCCAGCAGCCTTCCCACGACGGGGGAGGAGACCCAGTACTTC.